The present entry profiles one TCR beta chain with its context. From germline, CDR1 is SGHTA and CDR2 FQGNSA. The CDR3 contains 14 residues. V lost 5 bases, J lost 6 bases, and 9 bases stayed unmatched. Clones were sequenced by immunoSEQ multiplex PCR, and TCRdb holds only the in-frame ones, with some missing. The table includes some 220,000 clones, roughly 85% detected once. These data are taken from a study of blood T cell repertoires in COVID-19. The overall study: Acute-phase and convalescent COVID-19 samples originated in the United States, Italy and Spain. T cells, B-cell-depleted T cells, or PBMCs provided the cDNA or gDNA that served as material.

This clonotype was sampled from a woman aged 70-85 years with COVID-19, enrolled during active disease. The chain has TRBV7-2 and TRBJ1-1; 7 bases match TRBD1. Sequenced material: peripheral blood. The CDR3, as DNA: TGTGCCAGCAGCACAACGGGACAGTCCCCTGAAGCTTTCTTT. Protein: CASSTTGQSPEAFF.